This T cell receptor (beta chain) emerged from a study of blood T cells in healthy people across ages. PCR was performed a second time for about 6 to 11 cycles using a sample-barcoded 5' primer and a J-beta primer mix. TCRdb recomputed calls from the 5' RACE reads with MiXCR, one row per CDR3 protein. The sample contains approximately 780,000 distinct CDR3 sequences, around a quarter of which appear only once. Germline CDR1 is SGHTS and CDR2 is YDEGEE. The germline V and J ends were trimmed by 0 bases and 3 bases, with 12 bases remaining between them. This CDR3 region has 15 residues. The sample was also reused in another study, on T cells of mothers and their children.

The TCR sequence derives from a boy between 5 and 17 years old in good health. V usage is TRBV5-8 and J usage is TRBJ1-1; D is perhaps TRBD1 (5 bases). The sample taken for sequencing was blood. The CDR3 reads CASSLGWGFDTEAFF. Here the CDR3 DNA reads TGTGCCAGCAGCTTGGGTTGGGGGTTCGACACTGAAGCTTTCTTT. Full variable domain (rest looked up from reference TRBV5-8 and TRBJ1-1): EAGVTQSPTHLIKTRGQQATLRCSPISGHTSVYWYQQALGLGLQFLLWYDEGEERNRGNFPPRFSGRQFPNYSSELNVNALELEDSALYLCASSLGWGFDTEAFFGQGTRLTVV.